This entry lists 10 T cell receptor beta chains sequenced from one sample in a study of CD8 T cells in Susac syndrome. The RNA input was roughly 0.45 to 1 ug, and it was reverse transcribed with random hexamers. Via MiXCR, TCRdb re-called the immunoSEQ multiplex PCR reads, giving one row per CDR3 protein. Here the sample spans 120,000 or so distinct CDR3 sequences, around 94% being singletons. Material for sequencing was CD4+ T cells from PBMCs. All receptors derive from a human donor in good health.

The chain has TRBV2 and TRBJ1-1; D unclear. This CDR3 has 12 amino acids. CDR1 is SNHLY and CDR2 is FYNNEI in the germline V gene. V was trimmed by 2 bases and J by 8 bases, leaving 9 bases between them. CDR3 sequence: CASSELTYEAFF. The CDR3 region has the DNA TGTGCCAGCAGTGAACTGACTTACGAAGCTTTCTTT.

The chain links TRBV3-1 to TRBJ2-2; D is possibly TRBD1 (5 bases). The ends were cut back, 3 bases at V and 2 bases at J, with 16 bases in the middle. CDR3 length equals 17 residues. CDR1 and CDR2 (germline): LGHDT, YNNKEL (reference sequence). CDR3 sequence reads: CASSHMQGSSNTGELFF. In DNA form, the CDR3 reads TGTGCCAGCAGCCATATGCAGGGTAGCAGCAACACCGGGGAGCTGTTTTTT.

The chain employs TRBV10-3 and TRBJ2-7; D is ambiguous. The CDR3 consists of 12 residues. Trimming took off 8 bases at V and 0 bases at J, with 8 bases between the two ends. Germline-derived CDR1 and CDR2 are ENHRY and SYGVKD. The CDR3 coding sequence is TGTGCCATCGACAATGGCTCCTACGAGCAGTACTTC. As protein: CAIDNGSYEQYF.

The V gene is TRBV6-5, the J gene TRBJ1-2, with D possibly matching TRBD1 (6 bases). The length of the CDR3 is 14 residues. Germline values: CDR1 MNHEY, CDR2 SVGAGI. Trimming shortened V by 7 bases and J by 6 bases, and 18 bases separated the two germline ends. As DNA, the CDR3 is TGTGCCAGCAAAAAACAGGGAGTGAGGAATGGCTACACCTTC. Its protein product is CASKKQGVRNGYTF.

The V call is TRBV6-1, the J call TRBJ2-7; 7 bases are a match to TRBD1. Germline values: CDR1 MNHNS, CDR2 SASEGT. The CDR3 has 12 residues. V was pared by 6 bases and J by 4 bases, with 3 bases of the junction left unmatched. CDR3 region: CASRWTGYEQYF. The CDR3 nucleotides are TGTGCCAGCAGATGGACAGGTTACGAGCAGTACTTC.

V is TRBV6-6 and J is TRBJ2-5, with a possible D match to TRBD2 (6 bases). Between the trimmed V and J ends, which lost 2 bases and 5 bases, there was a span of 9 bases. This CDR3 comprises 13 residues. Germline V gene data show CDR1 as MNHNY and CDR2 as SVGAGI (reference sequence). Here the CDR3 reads CASSYGAGETQYF. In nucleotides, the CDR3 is TGTGCCAGCAGTTACGGGGCGGGGGAGACCCAGTACTTC.

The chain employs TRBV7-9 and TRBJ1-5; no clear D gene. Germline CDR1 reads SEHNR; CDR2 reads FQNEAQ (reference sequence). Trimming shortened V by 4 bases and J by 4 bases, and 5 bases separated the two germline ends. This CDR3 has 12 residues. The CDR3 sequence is CASSSQNQPQHF. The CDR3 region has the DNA TGTGCCAGCAGCTCCCAGAATCAGCCCCAGCATTTT. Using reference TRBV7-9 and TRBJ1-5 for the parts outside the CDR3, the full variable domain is DTGVSQNPRHKITKRGQNVTFRCDPISEHNRLYWYRQTLGQGPEFLTYFQNEAQLEKSRLLSDRFSAERPKGSFSTLEIQRTEQGDSAMYLCASSSQNQPQHFGDGTRLSIL.

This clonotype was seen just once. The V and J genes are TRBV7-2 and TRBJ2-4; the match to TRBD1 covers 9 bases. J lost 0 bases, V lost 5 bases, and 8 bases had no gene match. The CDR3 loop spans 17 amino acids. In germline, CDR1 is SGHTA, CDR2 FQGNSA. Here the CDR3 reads CASSKTRTGVAKNIQYF. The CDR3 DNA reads TGTGCCAGCAGCAAAACCCGGACAGGGGTAGCCAAAAACATTCAGTACTTC.

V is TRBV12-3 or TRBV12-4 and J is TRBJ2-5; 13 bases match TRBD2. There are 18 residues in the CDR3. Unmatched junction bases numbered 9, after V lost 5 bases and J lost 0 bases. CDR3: CASSPSWTSGRDQETQYF. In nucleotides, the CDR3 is TGTGCCAGCAGTCCATCCTGGACTAGCGGGAGAGACCAAGAGACCCAGTACTTC.

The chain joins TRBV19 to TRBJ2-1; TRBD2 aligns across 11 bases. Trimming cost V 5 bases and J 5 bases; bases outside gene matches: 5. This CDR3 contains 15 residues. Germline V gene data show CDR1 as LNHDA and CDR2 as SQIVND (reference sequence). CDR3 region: CASSATSGAHNEQFF. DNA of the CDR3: TGTGCCAGTAGTGCGACTAGCGGGGCCCACAATGAGCAGTTCTTC.